Here is one TCR beta chain with its context. The antigen remains undetermined. Deletions cut 0 bases from V and 3 bases from J, with 12 bases between. Per germline, CDR1 MNHEY and CDR2 SVGAGI. The CDR3 sequence is 15 residues long. The data are from a study of OX40 agonist ivuxolimab in advanced cancers. Overall study: With a range of roughly 23 to 85, age averaged about 59 years, and more than 75% were male. There were three patients with partial responses, one having hepatocellular carcinoma and two cutaneous melanoma. Study outcomes and limitations: CD8+ T cells averaged more expanded clones than CD4+. What antigens the expanded peripheral T cells recognized was never established.

TCRdb keeps only in-frame clones here, not all; method: immunoSEQ multiplex PCR. The sample contains more than 70,000 clones, about nine tenths of which appear only once. V is TRBV6-5 and J is TRBJ2-7, with TRBD1 as a possible D gene (6 bases). The sequencing used CD4+ or CD8+ T cells sorted from blood, collected in a trial of the OX40 agonist ivuxolimab. The TCR was taken from an adult with an advanced solid tumor such as melanoma, head and neck, liver or kidney cancer. The CDR3 DNA sequence: TGTGCCAGCAGTTACTCGGCAGGGGCGAACTACGAGCAGTACTTC. Amino acid sequence: CASSYSAGANYEQYF.